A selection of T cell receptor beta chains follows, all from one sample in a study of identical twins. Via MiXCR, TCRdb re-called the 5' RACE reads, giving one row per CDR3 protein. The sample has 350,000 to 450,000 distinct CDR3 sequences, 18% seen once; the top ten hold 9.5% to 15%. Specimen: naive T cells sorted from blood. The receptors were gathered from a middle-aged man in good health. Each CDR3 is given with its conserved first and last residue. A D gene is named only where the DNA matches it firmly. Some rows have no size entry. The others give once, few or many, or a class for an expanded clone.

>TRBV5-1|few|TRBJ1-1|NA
TGCGCCAGCAAGAGGTGGGGAGAAGACACTGAAGCTTTCTTT
CASKRWGEDTEAFF
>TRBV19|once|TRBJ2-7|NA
TGTGCCAGTAGTATAGGACAGAACAACGAGCAGTACTTC
CASSIGQNNEQYF
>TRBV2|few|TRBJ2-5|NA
TGTGCCAGCAGCTCGGGATCGGAGACCCAGTACTTC
CASSSGSETQYF
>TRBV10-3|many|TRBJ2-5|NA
TGTGCCATCAGTGAGGAGTACGACCAAGAGACCCAGTACTTC
CAISEEYDQETQYF
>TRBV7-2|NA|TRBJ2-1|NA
TGTGCCAGCAGCTTAGAAATCTACGAGCAGTTCTTC
CASSLEIYEQFF
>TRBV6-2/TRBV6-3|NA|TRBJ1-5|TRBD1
TGTGCCAGCAGCCCGGGACAGGGGGACCCAAGCAATCAGCCCCAGCATTTT
CASSPGQGDPSNQPQHF
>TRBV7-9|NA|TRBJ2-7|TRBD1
TGTGCCAGCAGCTCAGATGGGACAGGGAGCTCCTACGAGCAGTACTTC
CASSSDGTGSSYEQYF
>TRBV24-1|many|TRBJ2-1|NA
TGTGCCACCAGTGATCTACAGGGTCGCGAGCAGTTCTTC
CATSDLQGREQFF
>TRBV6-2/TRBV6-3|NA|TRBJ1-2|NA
TGTGCCAGCAGTTACCTGCAGCGGGGTGGCTACACCTTC
CASSYLQRGGYTF
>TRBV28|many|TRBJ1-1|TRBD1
TGTGCCAGCAGTTGGACAGGCGGCACTGAAGCTTTCTTT
CASSWTGGTEAFF
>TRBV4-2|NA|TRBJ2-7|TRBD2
TGTGCCAGCAGCCAGGGTCTAGCGGGAGGGATCTACGAGCAGTACTTC
CASSQGLAGGIYEQYF
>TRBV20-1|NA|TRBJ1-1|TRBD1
TGCAGTGCTAGTTCCCTTACAGGGGCGTATGACACTGAAGCTTTCTTT
CSASSLTGAYDTEAFF
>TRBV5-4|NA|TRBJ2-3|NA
TGTGCCAGCAGCTTCCCACGCACAGATACGCAGTATTTT
CASSFPRTDTQYF
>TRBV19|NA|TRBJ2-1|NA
TGTGCCAGTAGTATAGCAAACGGGGGTAGAGTTGTGAATGAGCAGTTCTTC
CASSIANGGRVVNEQFF
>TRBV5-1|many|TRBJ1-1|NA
TGCGCCAGCAGCTTGATCGACTCAGTGAACACTGAAGCTTTCTTT
CASSLIDSVNTEAFF
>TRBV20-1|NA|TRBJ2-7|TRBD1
TGCAGTGCTAGCAAGGGACAGGGTCACCACGAGCAGTACTTC
CSASKGQGHHEQYF
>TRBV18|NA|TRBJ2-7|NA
TGTGCCAGCTCACACGGCGATTACGAGCAGTACTTC
CASSHGDYEQYF
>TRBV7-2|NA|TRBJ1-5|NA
TGTGCCAGCAGCCCAACAGGGTTTTTGAATCAGCCCCAGCATTTT
CASSPTGFLNQPQHF
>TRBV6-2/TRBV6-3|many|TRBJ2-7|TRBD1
TGTGCCAGCAGTCAGAGCAGGGGGCTCTCCTACGAGCAGTACTTC
CASSQSRGLSYEQYF
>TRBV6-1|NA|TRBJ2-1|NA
TGTGCCAGCAGTCAACCCGGACAGCACAATGAGCAGTTCTTC
CASSQPGQHNEQFF
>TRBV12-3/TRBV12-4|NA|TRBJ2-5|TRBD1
TGTGCCAGCCTAAGGACAGGTCAAGAGACCCAGTACTTC
CASLRTGQETQYF
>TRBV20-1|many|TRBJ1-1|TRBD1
TGCAGTGCCCGCCGGACAGGGGGCGGTTCTGAAGCTTTCTTT
CSARRTGGGSEAFF
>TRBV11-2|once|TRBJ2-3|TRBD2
TGTCCCAGCAGCTCCCTAAGAGGCGGGGGGGCCCGCACAGATACGCAGTATTTT
CPSSSLRGGGARTDTQYF
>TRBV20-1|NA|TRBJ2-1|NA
TGCAGTGCTGACTCGGGGGGCGGGTACAATGAGCAGTTCTTC
CSADSGGGYNEQFF
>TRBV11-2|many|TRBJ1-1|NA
TGTGCCAGCAGCGCGGACCTAAAAACTGAAGCTTTCTTT
CASSADLKTEAFF
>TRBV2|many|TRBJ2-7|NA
TGTGCCAGCAGTGATACGGGGTTGTGGGTCTCCTACGAGCAGTACTTC
CASSDTGLWVSYEQYF
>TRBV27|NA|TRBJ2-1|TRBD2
TGTGCCAGCAGTTCAGCGGGGTTATACAATGAGCAGTTCTTC
CASSSAGLYNEQFF
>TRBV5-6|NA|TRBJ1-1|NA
TGTGCCAGCAGCTTGCTCGGCCGCGTCCCTGAAGCTTTCTTT
CASSLLGRVPEAFF
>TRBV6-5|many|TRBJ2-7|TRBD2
TGTGCCAGCAGTAACCCCGGGAGGGGTAGTTACGAGCAGTACTTC
CASSNPGRGSYEQYF
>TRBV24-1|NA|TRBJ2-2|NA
TGTGCCACCAGTTCCCCGGACGGGGAGCTGTTTTTT
CATSSPDGELFF
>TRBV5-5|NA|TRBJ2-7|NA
TGTGCCAGCAGCTTCGGAGCGGGTGGCATCTACGAGCAGTACTTC
CASSFGAGGIYEQYF
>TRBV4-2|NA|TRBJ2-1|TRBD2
TGTGCCAGCAGCCAAGATCGTCCTAGCGGGAGAATGGGCTCCTACAATGAGCAGTTCTTC
CASSQDRPSGRMGSYNEQFF
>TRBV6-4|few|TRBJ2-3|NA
TGTGCCAGCAGTGATCCCCTCTGGGCGTCGCCGGGACCGGATACGCAGTATTTT
CASSDPLWASPGPDTQYF
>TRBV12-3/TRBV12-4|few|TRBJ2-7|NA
TGTGCCAGCAGCCATTATCAGGGCTGGGAGCAGTACTTC
CASSHYQGWEQYF
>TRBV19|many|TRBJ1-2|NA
TGTGCCAGTAGCCGGAAAGCGTCCCGATCCTCCACCTATGGCTACACCTTC
CASSRKASRSSTYGYTF
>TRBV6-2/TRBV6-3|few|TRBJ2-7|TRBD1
TGTGCCAGCAGTTACTCGAAGGGGGACAGGCCTTACGAGCAGTACTTC
CASSYSKGDRPYEQYF
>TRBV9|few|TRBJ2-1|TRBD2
TGTGCCAGCAGCGTAGGAGGGAGGGGCTCCTACAATGAGCAGTTCTTC
CASSVGGRGSYNEQFF
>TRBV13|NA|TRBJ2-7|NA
TGTGCCAGCAGCGACGAACACGGCGAGCAGTACTTC
CASSDEHGEQYF
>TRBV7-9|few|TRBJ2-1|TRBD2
TGTGCCAGCAGCCGGGACTACCGTGAGCAGTTCTTC
CASSRDYREQFF
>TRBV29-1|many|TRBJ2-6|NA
TGCAGCGTGACCCTGGGTGGGGCCAACGTCCTGACTTTC
CSVTLGGANVLTF
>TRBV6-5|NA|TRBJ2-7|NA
TGTGCCAGCAGTTACAGAAGTCAGTCCTACGAGCAGTACTTC
CASSYRSQSYEQYF
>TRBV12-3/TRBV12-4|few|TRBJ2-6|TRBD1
TGTGCCAGCAGTTCCCGGGACAGACTAACGTATTACGACTCTGGGGCCAACGTCCTGACTTTC
CASSSRDRLTYYDSGANVLTF
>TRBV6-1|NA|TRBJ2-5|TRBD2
TGTGCCAGCACCCGAGGCGGGAGCGAAGAGACCCAGTACTTC
CASTRGGSEETQYF
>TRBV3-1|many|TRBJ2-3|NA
TGTGCCAGCAGCCAAGTGGCTAGCCCCACAGATACGCAGTATTTT
CASSQVASPTDTQYF
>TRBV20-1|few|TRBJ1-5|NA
TGCAGTGCTAGAGGCTCCCCGGTCGGGAATCAGCCCCAGCATTTT
CSARGSPVGNQPQHF
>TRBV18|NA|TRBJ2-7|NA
TGTGCCAGCTCACCGTCTCAGGGTAACGAGCAGTACTTC
CASSPSQGNEQYF
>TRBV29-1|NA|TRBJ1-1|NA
TGCAGCGTTGAAGATCCGGGATACATGAACACTGAAGCTTTCTTT
CSVEDPGYMNTEAFF
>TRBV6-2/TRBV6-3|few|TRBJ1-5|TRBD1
TGTGCCAGCAGTCCCTCCCTTCAGCGGAACAGGGGACGCAATCAGCCCCAGCATTTT
CASSPSLQRNRGRNQPQHF
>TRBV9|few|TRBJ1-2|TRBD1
TGTGCCAGCAGTCTTACAGGGGGAGTGGACTATGGCTACACCTTC
CASSLTGGVDYGYTF
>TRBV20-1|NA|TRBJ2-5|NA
TGCAGTGCTAGAGGAGAGACCCCGTACTTC
CSARGETPYF